This T cell receptor beta chain emerged from a study of blood T cell repertoires in COVID-19. Overall study context: Acute and convalescent COVID-19 specimens originated in the United States, Italy and Spain. PBMCs, B-cell-depleted T cells, or T cells provided the cDNA or gDNA that made up the material.

This CDR3 comprises 12 residues. In germline, CDR1 is SEHNR, CDR2 FQNEAQ (reference sequence). V dropped 5 bases and J dropped 6; count of bases not matched to a gene: 3. Original processing notes: Cell counts per sample came from amplifying reference gene primers. TCRdb's copy holds only in-frame clones and misses some; the assay was immunoSEQ multiplex PCR. The D gene and trimming were derived from the DNA, and the V and J assignments and clone size from that table. In the table there are tens of thousands of clones, around 93% of which are singletons. The sample taken for sequencing was peripheral blood. This rearrangement joins TRBV7-9 to TRBJ2-7; the match to TRBD1 covers 8 bases. The receptor comes from a human donor with active COVID-19. The donor label of this sample is uncertain. CDR3 in DNA: TGTGCCAGCAGCCTCGGGACAGGCGAGCAGTACTTC. Amino acids: CASSLGTGEQYF. The complete variable domain, with remaining parts taken from reference TRBV7-9 and TRBJ2-7, reads DTGVSQNPRHKITKRGQNVTFRCDPISEHNRLYWYRQTLGQGPEFLTYFQNEAQLEKSRLLSDRFSAERPKGSFSTLEIQRTEQGDSAMYLCASSLGTGEQYFGPGTRLTVT.